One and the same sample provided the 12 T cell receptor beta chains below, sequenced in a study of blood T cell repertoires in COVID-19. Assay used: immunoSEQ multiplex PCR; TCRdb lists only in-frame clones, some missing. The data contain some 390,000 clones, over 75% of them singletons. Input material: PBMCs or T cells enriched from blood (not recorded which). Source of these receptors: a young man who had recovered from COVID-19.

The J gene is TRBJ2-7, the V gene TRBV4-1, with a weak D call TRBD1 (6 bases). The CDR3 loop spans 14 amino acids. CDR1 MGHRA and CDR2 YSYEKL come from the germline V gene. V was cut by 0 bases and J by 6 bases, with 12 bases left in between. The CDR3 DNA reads TGCGCCAGCAGCCAAGACAGGGGAGAGCGCGAGCAGTACTTC. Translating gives CASSQDRGEREQYF.

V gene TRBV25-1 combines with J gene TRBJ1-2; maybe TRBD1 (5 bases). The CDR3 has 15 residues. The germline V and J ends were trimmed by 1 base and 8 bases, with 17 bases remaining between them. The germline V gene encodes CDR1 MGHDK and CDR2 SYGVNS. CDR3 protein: CASSEWVGGLNGYTF. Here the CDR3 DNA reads TGTGCCAGCAGTGAATGGGTGGGGGGACTAAACGGCTACACCTTC.

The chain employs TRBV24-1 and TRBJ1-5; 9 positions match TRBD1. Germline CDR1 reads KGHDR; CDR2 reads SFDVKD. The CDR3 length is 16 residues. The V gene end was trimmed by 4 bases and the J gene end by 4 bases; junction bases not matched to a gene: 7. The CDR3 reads CATSERGQGRNQPQHF. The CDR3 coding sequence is TGTGCCACCAGTGAGCGAGGACAGGGGAGGAATCAGCCCCAGCATTTT.

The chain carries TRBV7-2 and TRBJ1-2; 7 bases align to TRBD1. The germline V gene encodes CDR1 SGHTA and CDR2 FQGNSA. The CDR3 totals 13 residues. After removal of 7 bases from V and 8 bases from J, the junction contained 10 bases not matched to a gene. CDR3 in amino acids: CASTPTGIEGYTF. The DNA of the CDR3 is TGTGCCAGCACCCCGACAGGGATTGAGGGCTACACCTTC.

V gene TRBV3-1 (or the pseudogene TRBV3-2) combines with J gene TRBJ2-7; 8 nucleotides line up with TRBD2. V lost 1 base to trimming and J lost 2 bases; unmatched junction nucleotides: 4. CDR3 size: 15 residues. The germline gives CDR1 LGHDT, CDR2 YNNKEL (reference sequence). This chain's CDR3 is CASSQAAGGPYEQYF. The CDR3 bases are TGTGCCAGCAGCCAAGCCGCGGGAGGCCCCTACGAGCAGTACTTC.

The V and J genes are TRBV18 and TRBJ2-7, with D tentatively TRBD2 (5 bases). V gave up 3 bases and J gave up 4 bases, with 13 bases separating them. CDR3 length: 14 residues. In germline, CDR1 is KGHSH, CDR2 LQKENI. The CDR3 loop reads CASSPSRERYEQYF. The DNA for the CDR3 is TGTGCCAGCTCACCGTCGAGGGAGAGATACGAGCAGTACTTC.

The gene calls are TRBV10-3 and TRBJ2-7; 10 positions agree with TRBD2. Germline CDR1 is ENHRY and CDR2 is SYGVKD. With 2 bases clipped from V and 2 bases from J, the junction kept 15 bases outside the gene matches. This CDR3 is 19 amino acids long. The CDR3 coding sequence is TGTGCCATCAGTGAGCCGGGACAGGTGAGCGGGAGGGCCCCCTACGAGCAGTACTTC. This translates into CAISEPGQVSGRAPYEQYF.

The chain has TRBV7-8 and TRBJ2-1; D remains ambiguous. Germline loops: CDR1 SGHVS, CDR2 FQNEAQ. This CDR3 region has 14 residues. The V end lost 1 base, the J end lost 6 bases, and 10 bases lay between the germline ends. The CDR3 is CASSLDFYSNEQFF. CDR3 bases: TGTGCCAGCAGCTTAGATTTCTACAGCAATGAGCAGTTCTTC.

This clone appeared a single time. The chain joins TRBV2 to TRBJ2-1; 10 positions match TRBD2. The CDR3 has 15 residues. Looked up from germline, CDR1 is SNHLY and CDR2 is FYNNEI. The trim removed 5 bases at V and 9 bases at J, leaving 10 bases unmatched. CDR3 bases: TGTGCCAGCAGTCAAGGGCTAGCGGGAGTTATTGAGCAGTTCTTC. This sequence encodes CASSQGLAGVIEQFF.

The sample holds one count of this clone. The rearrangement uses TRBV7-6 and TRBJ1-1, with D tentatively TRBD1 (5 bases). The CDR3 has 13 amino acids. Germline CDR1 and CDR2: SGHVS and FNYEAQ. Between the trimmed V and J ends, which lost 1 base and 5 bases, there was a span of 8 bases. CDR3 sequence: CASSLEPGTEAFF. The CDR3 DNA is TGTGCCAGCAGCTTAGAGCCAGGGACTGAAGCTTTCTTT.

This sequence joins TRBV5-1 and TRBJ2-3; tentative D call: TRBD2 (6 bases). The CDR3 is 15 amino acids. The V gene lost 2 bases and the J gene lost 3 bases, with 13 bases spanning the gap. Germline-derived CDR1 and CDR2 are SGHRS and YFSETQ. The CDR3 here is CASSFRLGGTDTQYF. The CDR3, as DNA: TGCGCCAGCAGCTTCCGTCTGGGGGGTACAGATACGCAGTATTTT.

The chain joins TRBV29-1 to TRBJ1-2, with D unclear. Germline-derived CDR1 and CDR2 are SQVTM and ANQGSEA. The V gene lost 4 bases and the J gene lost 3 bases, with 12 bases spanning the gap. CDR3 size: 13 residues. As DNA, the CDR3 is TGCAGCGTTGGAGACTCGAGGTACTATGGCTACACCTTC. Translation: CSVGDSRYYGYTF.